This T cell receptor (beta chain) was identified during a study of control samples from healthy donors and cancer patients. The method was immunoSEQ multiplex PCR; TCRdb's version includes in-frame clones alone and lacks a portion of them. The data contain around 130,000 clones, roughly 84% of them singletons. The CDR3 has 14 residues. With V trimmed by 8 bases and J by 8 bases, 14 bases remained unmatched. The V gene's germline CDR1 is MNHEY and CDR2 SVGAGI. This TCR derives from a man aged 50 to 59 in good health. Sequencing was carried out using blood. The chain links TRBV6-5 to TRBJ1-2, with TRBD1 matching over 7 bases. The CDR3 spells CASGDGTVTFGYTF. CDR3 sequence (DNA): TGTGCCAGCGGAGACGGGACAGTTACTTTCGGCTACACCTTC.